This T cell receptor (beta chain) was obtained from a study of Ad26.COV2.S vaccination and SARS-CoV-2 variants. Study-level results: Considerable breadth of spike-specific CD8+ and CD4+ T cell responses has reportedly been documented following vaccination.

Of note for this clone: Its antigen remains unknown.

CDR1 and CDR2 (germline): MNHNY, SVGAGI (reference sequence). V was pared by 7 bases and J by 0 bases, with 9 bases between. CDR3 length: 13 amino acids. Sample treatment: roughly 18 received Ad26.COV2.S at low or high dose, single or two shots; about 5 received placebo; per-sample allocation not given. Repertoires come from day 63 after the first vaccine or placebo injection. Assay: immunoSEQ multiplex PCR; the TCRdb copy retains only in-frame clones and omits some. This repertoire shows about 390,000 clones, roughly 90% found once; its top ten account for more than 1.5%. This chain uses TRBV6-6 with TRBJ1-1, with D uncertain. The TCR sequence derives from a person between 18 and 59 years old who received the Ad26.COV2.S COVID-19 vaccine or a placebo. This specimen was peripheral blood, taken in a trial of Ad26.COV2.S vaccine versus placebo. CDR3 sequence reads: CASNERVNTEAFF. The CDR3, as DNA: TGTGCCAGCAACGAACGGGTGAACACTGAAGCTTTCTTT.